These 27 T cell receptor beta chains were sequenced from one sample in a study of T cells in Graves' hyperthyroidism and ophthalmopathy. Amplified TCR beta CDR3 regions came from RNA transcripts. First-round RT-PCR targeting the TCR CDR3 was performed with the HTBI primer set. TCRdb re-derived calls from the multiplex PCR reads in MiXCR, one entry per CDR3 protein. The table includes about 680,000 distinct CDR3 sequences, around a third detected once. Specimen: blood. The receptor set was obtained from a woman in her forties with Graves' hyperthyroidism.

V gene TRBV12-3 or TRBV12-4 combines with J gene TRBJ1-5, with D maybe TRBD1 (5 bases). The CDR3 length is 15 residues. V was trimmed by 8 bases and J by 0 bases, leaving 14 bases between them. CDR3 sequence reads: CASAGFEDSNQPQHF. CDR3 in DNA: TGTGCCAGCGCAGGGTTTGAGGATAGCAATCAGCCCCAGCATTTT.

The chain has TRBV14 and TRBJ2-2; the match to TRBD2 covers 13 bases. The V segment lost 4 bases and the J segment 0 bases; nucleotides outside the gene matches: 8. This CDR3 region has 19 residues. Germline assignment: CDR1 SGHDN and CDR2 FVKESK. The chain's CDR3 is CASSRGLAGAPTNTGELFF. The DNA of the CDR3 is TGTGCCAGCAGCCGCGGACTAGCGGGGGCCCCTACGAACACCGGGGAGCTGTTTTTT.

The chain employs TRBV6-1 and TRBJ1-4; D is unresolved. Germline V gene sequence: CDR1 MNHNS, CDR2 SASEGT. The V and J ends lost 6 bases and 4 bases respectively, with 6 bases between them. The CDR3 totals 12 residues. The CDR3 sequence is CASRGHNEKLFF. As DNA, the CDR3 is TGTGCCAGCAGGGGCCATAATGAAAAACTGTTTTTT.

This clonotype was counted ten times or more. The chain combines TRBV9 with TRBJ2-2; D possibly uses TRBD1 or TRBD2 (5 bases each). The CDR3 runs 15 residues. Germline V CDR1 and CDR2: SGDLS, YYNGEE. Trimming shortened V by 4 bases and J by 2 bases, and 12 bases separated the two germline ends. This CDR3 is CASSPGTGNTGELFF. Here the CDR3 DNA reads TGTGCCAGCAGCCCGGGGACGGGAAACACCGGGGAGCTGTTTTTT.

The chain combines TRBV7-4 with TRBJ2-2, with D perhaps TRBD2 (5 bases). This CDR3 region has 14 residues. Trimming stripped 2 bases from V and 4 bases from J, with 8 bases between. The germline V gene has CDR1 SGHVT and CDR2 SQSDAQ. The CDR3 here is CASSLSSSTGELFF. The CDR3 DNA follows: TGTGCCAGCAGCTTATCTAGCAGCACCGGGGAGCTGTTTTTT. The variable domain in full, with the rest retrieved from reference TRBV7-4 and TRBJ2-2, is GAGVSQSPRYKVAKRGRDVALRCDSISGHVTLYWYRQTLGQGSEVLTYSQSDAQRDKSGRPSGRFSAERPERSVSTLKIQRTEQGDSAVYLCASSLSSSTGELFFGEGSRLTVL.

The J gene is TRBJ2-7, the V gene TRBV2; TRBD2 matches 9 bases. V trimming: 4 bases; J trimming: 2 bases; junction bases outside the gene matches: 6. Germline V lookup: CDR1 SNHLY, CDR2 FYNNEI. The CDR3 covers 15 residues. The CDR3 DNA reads TGTGCCAGCAGTGCATCTAGCGGGGAGACCTACGAGCAGTACTTC. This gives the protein CASSASSGETYEQYF.

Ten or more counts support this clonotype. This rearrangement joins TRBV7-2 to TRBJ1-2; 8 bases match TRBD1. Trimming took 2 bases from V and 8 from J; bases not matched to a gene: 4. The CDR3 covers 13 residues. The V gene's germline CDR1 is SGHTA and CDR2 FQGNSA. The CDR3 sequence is CASSLPGGLGYTF. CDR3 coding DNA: TGTGCCAGCAGCTTACCAGGGGGCTTAGGCTACACCTTC.

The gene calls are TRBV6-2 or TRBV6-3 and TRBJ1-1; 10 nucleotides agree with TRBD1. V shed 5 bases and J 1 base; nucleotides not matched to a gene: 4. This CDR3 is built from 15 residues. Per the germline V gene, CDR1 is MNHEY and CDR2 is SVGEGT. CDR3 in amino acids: CASSGTGVENTEAFF. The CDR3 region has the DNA TGTGCCAGCAGTGGGACAGGGGTTGAGAACACTGAAGCTTTCTTT.

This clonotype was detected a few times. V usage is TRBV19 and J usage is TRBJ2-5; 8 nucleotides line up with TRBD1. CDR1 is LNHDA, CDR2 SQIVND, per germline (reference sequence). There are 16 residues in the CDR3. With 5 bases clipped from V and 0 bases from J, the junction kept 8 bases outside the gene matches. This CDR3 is CASSPPGQGYQETQYF. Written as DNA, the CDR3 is TGTGCCAGTAGTCCCCCCGGACAGGGATACCAAGAGACCCAGTACTTC.

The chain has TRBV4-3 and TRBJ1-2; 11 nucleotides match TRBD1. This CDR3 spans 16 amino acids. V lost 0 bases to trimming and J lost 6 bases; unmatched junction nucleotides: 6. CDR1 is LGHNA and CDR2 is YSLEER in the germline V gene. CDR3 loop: CASSQERTGGADGYTF. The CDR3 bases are TGCGCCAGCAGCCAAGAAAGGACAGGGGGCGCGGATGGCTACACCTTC.

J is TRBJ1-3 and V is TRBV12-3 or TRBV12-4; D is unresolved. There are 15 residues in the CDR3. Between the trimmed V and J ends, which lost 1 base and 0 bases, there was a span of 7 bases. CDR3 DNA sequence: TGTGCCAGCAGTTTAGTGACATCCTCTGGAAACACCATATATTTT. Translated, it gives CASSLVTSSGNTIYF.

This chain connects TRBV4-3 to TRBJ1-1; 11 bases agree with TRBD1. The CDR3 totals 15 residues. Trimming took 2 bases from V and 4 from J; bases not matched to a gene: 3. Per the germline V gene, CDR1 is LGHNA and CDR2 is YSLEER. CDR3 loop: CASSQKGQGATEAFF. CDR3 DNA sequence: TGCGCCAGCAGCCAAAAAGGACAGGGGGCCACTGAAGCTTTCTTT.

CDR3 in amino acids: CASTRAGSHSYEQYF. The DNA of the CDR3 is TGTGCCAGCACCCGAGCTGGCTCCCATTCCTACGAGCAGTACTTC. V usage is TRBV6-2 or TRBV6-3 and J usage is TRBJ2-7; D ambiguous. V was pared by 7 bases and J by 1 base, with 17 bases between. Germline CDR1 reads MNHEY; CDR2 reads SVGEGT. There are 15 residues in the CDR3.

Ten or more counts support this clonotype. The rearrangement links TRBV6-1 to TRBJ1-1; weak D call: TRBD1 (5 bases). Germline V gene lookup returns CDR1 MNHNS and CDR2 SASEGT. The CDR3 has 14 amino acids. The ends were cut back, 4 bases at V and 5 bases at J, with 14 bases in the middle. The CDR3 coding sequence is TGTGCCAGCAGTGCCGGGAGGGGAGGGACTGAAGCTTTCTTT. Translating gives CASSAGRGGTEAFF.

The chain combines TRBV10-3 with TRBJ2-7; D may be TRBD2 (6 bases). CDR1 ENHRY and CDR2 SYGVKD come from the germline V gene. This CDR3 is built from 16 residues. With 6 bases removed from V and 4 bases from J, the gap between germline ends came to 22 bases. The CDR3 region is CAISLLTGLLAYEQYF. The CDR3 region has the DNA TGTGCCATCAGCCTACTAACCGGACTACTCGCTTACGAGCAGTACTTC.

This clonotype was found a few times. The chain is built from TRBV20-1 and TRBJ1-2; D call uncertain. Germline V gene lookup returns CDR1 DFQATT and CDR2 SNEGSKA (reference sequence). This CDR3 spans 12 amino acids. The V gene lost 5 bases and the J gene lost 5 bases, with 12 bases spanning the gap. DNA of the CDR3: TGCAGTGCTTTGACTGAAGTATATGGCTACACCTTC. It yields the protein CSALTEVYGYTF.

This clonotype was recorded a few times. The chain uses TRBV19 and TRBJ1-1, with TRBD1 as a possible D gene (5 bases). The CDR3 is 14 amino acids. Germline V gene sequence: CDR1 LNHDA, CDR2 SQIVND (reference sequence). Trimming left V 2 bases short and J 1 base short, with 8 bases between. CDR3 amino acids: CASSIQGQNTEAFF. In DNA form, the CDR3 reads TGTGCCAGTAGTATACAGGGCCAGAACACTGAAGCTTTCTTT.

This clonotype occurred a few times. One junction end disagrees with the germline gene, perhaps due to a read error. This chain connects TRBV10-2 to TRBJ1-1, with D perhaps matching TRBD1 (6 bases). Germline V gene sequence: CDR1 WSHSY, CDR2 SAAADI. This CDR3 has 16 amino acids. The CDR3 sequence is CASSTYRESMNTEAFF. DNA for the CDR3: TGTGCCAGCAGTACCTACAGGGAGTCGATGAACACTGAAGCTTTCTTT.

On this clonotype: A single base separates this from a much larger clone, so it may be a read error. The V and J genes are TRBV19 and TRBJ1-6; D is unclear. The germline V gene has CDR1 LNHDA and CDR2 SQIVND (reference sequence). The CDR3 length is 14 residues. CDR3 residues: CAGSNRQTNSPLHF. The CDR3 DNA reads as TGTGCCGGTAGTAATCGTCAGACGAATTCACCCCTCCACTTT.

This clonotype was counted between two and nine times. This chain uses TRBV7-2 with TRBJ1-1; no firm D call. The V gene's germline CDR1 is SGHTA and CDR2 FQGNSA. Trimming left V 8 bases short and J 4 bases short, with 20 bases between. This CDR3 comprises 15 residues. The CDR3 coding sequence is TGTGCCAGCGCTGGGCAACGAGGTGTAATCACTGAAGCTTTCTTT. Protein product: CASAGQRGVITEAFF.

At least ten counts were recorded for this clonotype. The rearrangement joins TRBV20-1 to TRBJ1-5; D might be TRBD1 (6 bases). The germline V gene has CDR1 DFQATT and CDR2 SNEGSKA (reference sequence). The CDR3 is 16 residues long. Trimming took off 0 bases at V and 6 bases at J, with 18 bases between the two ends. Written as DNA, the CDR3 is TGCAGTGCTAGAGACCGGTATCCGCAGGGGATTCAGCCCCAGCATTTT. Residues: CSARDRYPQGIQPQHF.

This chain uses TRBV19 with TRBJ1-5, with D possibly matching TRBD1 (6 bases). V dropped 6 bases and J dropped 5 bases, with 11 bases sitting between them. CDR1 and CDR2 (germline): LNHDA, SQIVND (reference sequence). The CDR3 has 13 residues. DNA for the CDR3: TGTGCCAGTAGCGGGACATTCCATCAGCCCCAGCATTTT. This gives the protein CASSGTFHQPQHF.

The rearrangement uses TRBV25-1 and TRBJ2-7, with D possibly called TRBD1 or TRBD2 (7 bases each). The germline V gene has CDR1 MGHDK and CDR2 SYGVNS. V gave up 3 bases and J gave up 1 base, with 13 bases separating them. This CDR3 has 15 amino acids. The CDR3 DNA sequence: TGTGCCAGCAGTGATGACAGGGAGGGTTCCTACGAGCAGTACTTC. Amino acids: CASSDDREGSYEQYF.

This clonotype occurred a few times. This chain's CDR3 is CSAGREGGVLDTQYF. CDR3 nucleotides: TGCAGTGCTGGAAGGGAGGGGGGCGTTTTAGATACGCAGTATTTT. This chain connects TRBV20-1 to TRBJ2-3; perhaps TRBD2 as D (7 bases). Per the germline V gene, CDR1 is DFQATT and CDR2 is SNEGSKA (reference sequence). The CDR3 totals 15 residues. The V gene lost 5 bases and the J gene lost 5 bases, with 20 bases spanning the gap.

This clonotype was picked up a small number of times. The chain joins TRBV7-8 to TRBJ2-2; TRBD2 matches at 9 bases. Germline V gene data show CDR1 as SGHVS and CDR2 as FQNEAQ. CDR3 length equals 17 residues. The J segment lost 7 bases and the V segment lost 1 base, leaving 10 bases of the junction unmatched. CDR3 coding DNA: TGTGCCAGCAGCTTAGGGCAACCGGGACTAGCCGGCGGGGAGCTGTTTTTT. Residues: CASSLGQPGLAGGELFF.

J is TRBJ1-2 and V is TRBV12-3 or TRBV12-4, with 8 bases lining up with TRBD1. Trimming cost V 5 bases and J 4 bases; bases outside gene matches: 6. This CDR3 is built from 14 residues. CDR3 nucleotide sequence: TGTGCCAGCAGTCGACGTACAGGGGGCTATGGCTACACCTTC. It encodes CASSRRTGGYGYTF.

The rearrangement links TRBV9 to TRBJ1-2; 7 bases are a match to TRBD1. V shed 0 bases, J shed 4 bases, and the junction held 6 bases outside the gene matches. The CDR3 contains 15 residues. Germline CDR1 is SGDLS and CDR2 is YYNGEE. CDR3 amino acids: CASSVVGTAVYGYTF. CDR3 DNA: TGTGCCAGCAGCGTAGTTGGGACAGCGGTCTATGGCTACACCTTC.